This entry describes one T cell receptor beta chain. This entry belongs to a study of blood T cell repertoires in COVID-19. For the study at large: Sites across the United States, Italy and Spain contributed samples from acute and convalescent COVID-19. From T cells, B-cell-depleted T cells, or PBMCs came the material, which was cDNA or gDNA.

The data were produced by immunoSEQ multiplex PCR, yet TCRdb's version contains in-frame clones alone and is incomplete. The repertoire has around 310,000 clones, more than 75% of them found once; the top ten carry approximately 4%. From germline, CDR1 is SGHTA and CDR2 FQGNSA. Trimming pared 0 bases from V and 6 bases from J, leaving 5 bases between. The CDR3 contains 12 residues. This chain joins TRBV7-2 and TRBJ1-2; D not resolved. The receptor was derived from a woman aged 45 to 65 with active or convalescent COVID-19. The specimen was peripheral blood. As DNA, the CDR3 is TGTGCCAGCAGCTTAGCCGTTAATGGCTACACCTTC. It yields the protein CASSLAVNGYTF.